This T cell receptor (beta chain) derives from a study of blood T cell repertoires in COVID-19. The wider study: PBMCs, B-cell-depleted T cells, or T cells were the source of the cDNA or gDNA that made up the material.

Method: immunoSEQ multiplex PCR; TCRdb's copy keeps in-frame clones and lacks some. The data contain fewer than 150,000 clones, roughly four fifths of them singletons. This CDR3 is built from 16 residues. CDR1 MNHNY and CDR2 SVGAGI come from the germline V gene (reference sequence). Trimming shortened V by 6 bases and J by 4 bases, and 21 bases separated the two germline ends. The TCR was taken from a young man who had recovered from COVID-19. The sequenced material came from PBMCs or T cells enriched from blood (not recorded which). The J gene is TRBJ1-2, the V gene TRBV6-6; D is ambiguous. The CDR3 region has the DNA TGTGCCAGCAGCTCCGAGGTCCGACCTGATCGCTATGGCTACACCTTC. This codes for CASSSEVRPDRYGYTF.